Each of the 12 T cell receptor beta chains below was sequenced from the same sample in a study of cytomegalovirus exposure and HLA in healthy donors. The PCR ran on 60 Vbeta and 13 Jbeta primers. Sequencing used immunoSEQ multiplex PCR; TCRdb keeps in-frame clones, though not all of them. The data contain about 170,000 clones, under 80% of them seen just once; the ten biggest clones take up roughly 13%. Sequencing used PBMCs. The source is a woman aged 50 to 60 in good health and CMV-seropositive.

CDR3 coding DNA: TGTGCCAGCAGCGCCCGGACAGGGAATTCACCCCTCCACTTT. Translation: CASSARTGNSPLHF. The chain is built from TRBV9 and TRBJ1-6; 8 nucleotides agree with TRBD1. V dropped 3 bases and J dropped 7; count of bases not matched to a gene: 3. Germline lookup yields CDR1 SGDLS and CDR2 YYNGEE. The CDR3 length is 14 residues.

The chain combines TRBV2 with TRBJ2-7; a weak D match, TRBD2 (7 bases). Germline CDR1 and CDR2: SNHLY and FYNNEI. The V end lost 6 bases, the J end lost 1 base, and 19 bases lay between the germline ends. The CDR3 runs to 16 residues. CDR3 coding DNA: TGTGCCAGCAGCTCGAAAAGGGGGGGCGATTCCTACGAGCAGTACTTC. It is translated as CASSSKRGGDSYEQYF. Full variable domain (rest looked up from reference TRBV2 and TRBJ2-7): EPEVTQTPSHQVTQMGQEVILRCVPISNHLYFYWYRQILGQKVEFLVSFYNNEISEKSEIFDDQFSVERPDGSNFTLKIRSTKLEDSAMYFCASSSKRGGDSYEQYFGPGTRLTVT.

The rearrangement links TRBV18 to TRBJ2-7; D call uncertain. Germline V lookup: CDR1 KGHSH, CDR2 LQKENI. This CDR3 region has 13 residues. The ends were cut back, 1 base at V and 5 bases at J, with 9 bases in the middle. CDR3 nucleotides: TGTGCCAGCTCACCACTCGAGTTGCACGAGCAGTACTTC. Its translation is CASSPLELHEQYF. The variable domain in full, with the rest retrieved from reference TRBV18 and TRBJ2-7, is NAGVMQNPRHLVRRRGQEARLRCSPMKGHSHVYWYRQLPEEGLKFMVYLQKENIIDESGMPKERFSAEFPKEGPSILRIQQVVRGDSAAYFCASSPLELHEQYFGPGTRLTVT.

This clone was seen once. The chain has TRBV9 and TRBJ2-7, with unresolved D. The CDR3 extends over 13 amino acids. Germline CDR1 is SGDLS and CDR2 is YYNGEE. Trimming left V 3 bases short and J 3 bases short, with 10 bases between. CDR3 DNA: TGTGCCAGCAGCGACAGCTTAGACTACGAGCAGTACTTC. Translating gives CASSDSLDYEQYF.

The chain is built from TRBV11-2 and TRBJ2-7; 8 nucleotides match TRBD1. V lost 5 bases and J lost 2; bases outside the gene matches: 5. CDR3 length equals 14 residues. Germline V gene data show CDR1 as SGHAT and CDR2 as FQNNGV. Here the CDR3 DNA reads TGTGCCAGCAGCCTACGGACAGGGACCTACGAGCAGTACTTC. It codes for CASSLRTGTYEQYF.

The chain combines TRBV4-1 with TRBJ1-4; D uncertain. The germline gives CDR1 MGHRA, CDR2 YSYEKL. The CDR3 runs to 12 residues. Trimming took 4 bases from V and 12 from J, leaving 12 bases between them. The CDR3 here is CASSPEMEELFF. CDR3 sequence (DNA): TGCGCCAGCAGCCCGGAGATGGAGGAACTGTTTTTT.

The chain carries TRBV4-1 and TRBJ2-2, with 9 positions matching TRBD2. Germline lookup yields CDR1 MGHRA and CDR2 YSYEKL. The CDR3 contains 16 residues. Germline trimming cut 10 bases from V and 7 bases from J; bases unmatched to any gene: 16. This chain's CDR3 is CATSFGAGGLDGELFF. Here the CDR3 DNA reads TGCGCCACCTCTTTCGGTGCGGGGGGGCTGGACGGGGAGCTGTTTTTT.

The chain has TRBV6-1 and TRBJ2-6, with D possibly being TRBD1 (5 bases). Trimming left V 5 bases short and J 0 bases short, with 17 bases between. Germline CDR1 reads MNHNS; CDR2 reads SASEGT. This CDR3 is 18 amino acids long. Here the CDR3 reads CASSQGHGSLSGANVLTF. The CDR3, as DNA: TGTGCCAGCAGTCAAGGACACGGAAGTCTCTCTGGGGCCAACGTCCTGACTTTC.

The genes are TRBV25-1 and TRBJ2-3, with 7 bases aligning to TRBD1. The CDR3 totals 13 residues. CDR1 is MGHDK, CDR2 SYGVNS, per germline. After removal of 1 base from V and 11 bases from J, the junction contained 6 bases not matched to a gene. CDR3 sequence reads: CASSESGQVLQYF. CDR3 DNA: TGTGCCAGCAGTGAATCTGGACAGGTCTTGCAGTATTTT.

The chain carries TRBV2 and TRBJ2-7, with 10 bases that match TRBD2. V lost 9 bases to trimming and J lost 2 bases; unmatched junction nucleotides: 7. Germline V gene data show CDR1 as SNHLY and CDR2 as FYNNEI. This CDR3 region has 14 residues. The CDR3: CASLKRGGTYEQYF. As DNA, the CDR3 is TGTGCCAGTCTGAAGCGGGGGGGGACCTACGAGCAGTACTTC. Combining the CDR3 with reference TRBV2 and TRBJ2-7 gives the whole variable domain EPEVTQTPSHQVTQMGQEVILRCVPISNHLYFYWYRQILGQKVEFLVSFYNNEISEKSEIFDDQFSVERPDGSNFTLKIRSTKLEDSAMYFCASLKRGGTYEQYFGPGTRLTVT.

The chain recombines TRBV5-6 with TRBJ1-5; unclear D gene. Trimming cost V 1 base and J 1 base, with 15 bases left between them. Germline V CDR1 and CDR2: SGHDT, YYEEEE. CDR3 length: 17 residues. This CDR3 reads CASSLRGKGWSNQPQHF. In DNA, the CDR3 is TGTGCCAGCAGCTTGAGAGGGAAGGGTTGGAGCAATCAGCCCCAGCATTTT.

As for this clone: The sample holds other DNA sequences that translate to the same CDR3. The chain combines TRBV9 with TRBJ2-2; D is possibly TRBD2 (5 bases). Trimming took off 0 bases at V and 3 bases at J, with 6 bases between the two ends. Germline V gene lookup returns CDR1 SGDLS and CDR2 YYNGEE. This CDR3 has 14 residues. The CDR3 region is CASSVGGDTGELFF. The CDR3 nucleotides are TGTGCCAGCAGCGTAGGGGGAGACACCGGGGAGCTGTTTTTT.